This TCR beta chain originates from a study of Ad26.COV2.S vaccination and SARS-CoV-2 variants. Regarding treatment: 15 to 20 received Ad26.COV2.S at low or high dose, single or two shots; 5 received placebo; per-sample allocation not given. Sampling took place 63 days after the first vaccine or placebo injection. The table lists this clone with a count of one. Data came from immunoSEQ multiplex PCR; TCRdb stores just in-frame clones and leaves some out. The sample shows approximately 480,000 clones, about 83% of them seen only once. Germline CDR1 is GTSNPN and CDR2 is SVGIG (reference sequence). The CDR3 is 14 amino acids. V lost 0 bases to trimming and J lost 1 base, with 10 bases between them.

This specimen consisted of peripheral blood, obtained in a trial of Ad26.COV2.S vaccine versus placebo. This clonotype was sampled from a person aged 18 to 59 who received the Ad26.COV2.S COVID-19 vaccine or a placebo. V usage is TRBV30 and J usage is TRBJ2-7; unclear D gene. CDR3 protein: CAWSVLPSSYEQYF. The DNA for the CDR3 is TGTGCCTGGAGTGTACTCCCCTCATCCTACGAGCAGTACTTC.